The 7 T cell receptor beta chains in this list originate from one sample, sequenced in a study of Ad26.COV2.S vaccination and SARS-CoV-2 variants. Treatment here: approximately 18 received Ad26.COV2.S at low or high dose, single or two shots; roughly five received placebo; per-sample allocation not given. It was on day 63 after the first vaccine or placebo injection that samples were taken. Measured with immunoSEQ multiplex PCR; TCRdb has only the in-frame clones, and not every one. In the table there are about 450,000 clones, about 91% of which are singletons. The sample in question was peripheral blood, obtained in a trial of Ad26.COV2.S vaccine versus placebo. The receptors shown here come from a person aged 18-60 years who received the Ad26.COV2.S COVID-19 vaccine or a placebo.

The chain uses TRBV5-1 and TRBJ2-5; possible D gene TRBD1, 5 bases. V lost 3 bases and J lost 1, with 7 bases in between. Germline lookup yields CDR1 SGHRS and CDR2 YFSETQ. The CDR3 spans 13 residues. This chain's CDR3 is CASSWGPQETQYF. The CDR3 DNA follows: TGCGCCAGCAGCTGGGGCCCCCAAGAGACCCAGTACTTC.

V usage is TRBV19 and J usage is TRBJ2-1; 12 bases line up with TRBD2. The CDR3 totals 15 residues. CDR1 is LNHDA, CDR2 SQIVND, per germline (reference sequence). Trimming took 7 bases from V and 3 from J; bases not matched to a gene: 4. The DNA of the CDR3 is TGTGCCAGTACCAGGACTAGCGGGGTCTACAATGAGCAGTTCTTC. It codes for CASTRTSGVYNEQFF.

The chain recombines TRBV29-1 with TRBJ2-3; D unclear. Germline values: CDR1 SQVTM, CDR2 ANQGSEA. The CDR3 runs to 12 residues. Trimming stripped 3 bases from V and 2 bases from J, with 6 bases between. Here the CDR3 reads CSVEVVTDTQYF. The CDR3 DNA is TGCAGCGTTGAGGTGGTCACAGATACGCAGTATTTT.

The CDR3 region has the DNA TGTGCCAGCAGGGGAGTGGAGCAGGGTGAGCAGTTCTTC. Its translation is CASRGVEQGEQFF. The chain combines TRBV2 with TRBJ2-1; either TRBD1 or TRBD2 may fit D (5 bases each). CDR3 length: 13 residues. Germline V gene data show CDR1 as SNHLY and CDR2 as FYNNEI. Trimming took 6 bases from V and 9 from J, leaving 15 bases between them.

This rearrangement joins TRBV24-1 to TRBJ2-2, with 9 nucleotides matching TRBD2. Per germline, CDR1 KGHDR and CDR2 SFDVKD. J lost 2 bases, V lost 9 bases, and 6 bases had no gene match. CDR3 size: 15 residues. CDR3 loop: CATSRREGNTGELFF. The CDR3 DNA reads as TGTGCCACCTCAAGGCGGGAGGGCAACACCGGGGAGCTGTTTTTT.

This clone has only one observation. This rearrangement joins TRBV7-9 to TRBJ1-2, with 7 bases matching TRBD1. This CDR3 is built from 13 residues. Trimming at V came to 3 bases and at J to 4 bases, leaving 2 bases not matched to a gene. Germline V gene lookup returns CDR1 SEHNR and CDR2 FQNEAQ (reference sequence). In DNA, the CDR3 is TGTGCCAGCAGCTTGACAGGGCCCTATGGCTACACCTTC. Translated: CASSLTGPYGYTF.

The rearrangement uses TRBV5-5 and TRBJ1-1; perhaps TRBD1 as D (6 bases). Germline values: CDR1 SGHKS, CDR2 YYEKEE (reference sequence). Trimming took off 2 bases at V and 3 bases at J, with 8 bases between the two ends. The CDR3 totals 13 residues. In DNA, the CDR3 is TGTGCCAGCAGCTTACAGGGATACACTGAAGCTTTCTTT. Translating gives CASSLQGYTEAFF.